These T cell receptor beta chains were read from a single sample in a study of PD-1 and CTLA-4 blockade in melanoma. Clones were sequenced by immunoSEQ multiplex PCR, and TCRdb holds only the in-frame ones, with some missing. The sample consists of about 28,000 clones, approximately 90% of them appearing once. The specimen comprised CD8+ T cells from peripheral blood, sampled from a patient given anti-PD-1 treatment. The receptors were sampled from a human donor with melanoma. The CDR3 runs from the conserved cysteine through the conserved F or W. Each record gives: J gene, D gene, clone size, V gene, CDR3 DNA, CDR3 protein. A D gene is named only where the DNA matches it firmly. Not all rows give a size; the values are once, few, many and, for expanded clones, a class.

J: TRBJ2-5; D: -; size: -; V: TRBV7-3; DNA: TGTGCCAGCAGCTTGGGTGGAGAAAGCGCCCGAGAGACCCAGTACTTC; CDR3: CASSLGGESARETQYF
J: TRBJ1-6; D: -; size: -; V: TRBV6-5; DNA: TGTGCCAGCACCCCGGGGGCGGAGAATTCACCCCTCCACTTT; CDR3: CASTPGAENSPLHF
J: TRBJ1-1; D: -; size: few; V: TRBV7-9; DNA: TGTGCCAGCAGCTTTGGGACTGAAGCTTTCTTT; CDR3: CASSFGTEAFF
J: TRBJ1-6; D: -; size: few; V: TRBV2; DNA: TGTGCCAGCAGTGAACGGGGATCCTATAATTCACCCCTCCACTTT; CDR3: CASSERGSYNSPLHF
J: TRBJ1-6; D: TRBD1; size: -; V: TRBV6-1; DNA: TGTGCCAGCAGTGAAGGACAGGGCTATAATTCACCCCTCCACTTT; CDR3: CASSEGQGYNSPLHF
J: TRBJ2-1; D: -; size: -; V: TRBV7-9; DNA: TGTGCCAGCAGCTTTTCCGCAGGCTACAATGAGCAGTTCTTC; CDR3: CASSFSAGYNEQFF
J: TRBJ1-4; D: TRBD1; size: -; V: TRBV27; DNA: TGTGCCAGCAGTCAAGACAGGGGTTCGAATGAAAAACTGTTTTTT; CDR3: CASSQDRGSNEKLFF
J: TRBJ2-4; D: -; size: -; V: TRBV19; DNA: TGTGCCAGTAGTGACCGGGAATTAGCCAAAAACATTCAGTACTTC; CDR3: CASSDRELAKNIQYF
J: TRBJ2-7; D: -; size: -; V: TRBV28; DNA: TGTGCCAGCAGCCTACAGGGAACTGGCGAGCAGTACTTC; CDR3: CASSLQGTGEQYF
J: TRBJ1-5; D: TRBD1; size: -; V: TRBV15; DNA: TGTGCCACCAGTTCGACAACAGGGGGCAGCCAGCCCCAGCATTTT; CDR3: CATSSTTGGSQPQHF
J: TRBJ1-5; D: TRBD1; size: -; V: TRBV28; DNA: TGTGCCAGCAGTCAATGGACAGGGGGCGCGGAGCCCCAGCATTTT; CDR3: CASSQWTGGAEPQHF
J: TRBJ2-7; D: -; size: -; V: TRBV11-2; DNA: TGTGCCAGCCGCAAAGGGTCCTACGAGCAGTACTTC; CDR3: CASRKGSYEQYF
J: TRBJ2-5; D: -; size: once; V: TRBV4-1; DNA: TGCGCCAGCAGTGAGACTAGTGGCGCGCCAGAGACCCAGTACTTC; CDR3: CASSETSGAPETQYF